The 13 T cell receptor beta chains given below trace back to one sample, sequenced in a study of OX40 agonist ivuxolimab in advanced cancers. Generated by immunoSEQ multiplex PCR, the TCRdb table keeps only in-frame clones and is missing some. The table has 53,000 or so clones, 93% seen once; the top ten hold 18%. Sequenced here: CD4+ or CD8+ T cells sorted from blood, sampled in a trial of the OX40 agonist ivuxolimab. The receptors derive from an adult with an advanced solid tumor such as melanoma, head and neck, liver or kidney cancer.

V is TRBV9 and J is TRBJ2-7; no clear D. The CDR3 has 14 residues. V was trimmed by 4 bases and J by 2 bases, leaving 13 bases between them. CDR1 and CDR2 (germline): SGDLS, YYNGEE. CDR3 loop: CASSLSDEPYEQYF. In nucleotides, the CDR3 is TGTGCCAGCAGCCTCTCAGATGAACCCTACGAGCAGTACTTC. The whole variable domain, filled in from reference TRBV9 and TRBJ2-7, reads DSGVTQTPKHLITATGQRVTLRCSPRSGDLSVYWYQQSLDQGLQFLIQYYNGEERAKGNILERFSAQQFPDLHSELNLSSLELGDSALYFCASSLSDEPYEQYFGPGTRLTVT.

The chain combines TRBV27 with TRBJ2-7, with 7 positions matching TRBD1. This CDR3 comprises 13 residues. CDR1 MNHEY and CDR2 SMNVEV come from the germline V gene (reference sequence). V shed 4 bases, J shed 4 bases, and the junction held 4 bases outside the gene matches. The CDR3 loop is CASSYEGAYEQYF. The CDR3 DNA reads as TGTGCCAGCAGTTATGAGGGGGCGTACGAGCAGTACTTC.

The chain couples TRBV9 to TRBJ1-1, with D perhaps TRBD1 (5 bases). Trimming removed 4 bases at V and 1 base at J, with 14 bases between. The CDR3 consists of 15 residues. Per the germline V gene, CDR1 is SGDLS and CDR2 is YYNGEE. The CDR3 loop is CASSPQGAANTEAFF. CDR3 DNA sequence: TGTGCCAGCAGCCCCCAAGGGGCGGCGAACACTGAAGCTTTCTTT.

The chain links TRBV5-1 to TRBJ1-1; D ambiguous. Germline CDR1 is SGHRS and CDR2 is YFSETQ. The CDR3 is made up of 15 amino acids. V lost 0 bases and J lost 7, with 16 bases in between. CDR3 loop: CASSLVGSGGSEAFF. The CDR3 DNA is TGCGCCAGCAGCTTGGTAGGGAGCGGTGGGAGTGAAGCTTTCTTT. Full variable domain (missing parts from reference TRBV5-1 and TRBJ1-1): KAGVTQTPRYLIKTRGQQVTLSCSPISGHRSVSWYQQTPGQGLQFLFEYFSETQRNKGNFPGRFSGRQFSNSRSEMNVSTLELGDSALYLCASSLVGSGGSEAFFGQGTRLTVV.

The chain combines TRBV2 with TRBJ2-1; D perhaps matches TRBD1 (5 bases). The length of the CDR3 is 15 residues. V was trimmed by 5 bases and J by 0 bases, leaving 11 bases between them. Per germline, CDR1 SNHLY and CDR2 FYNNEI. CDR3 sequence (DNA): TGTGCCAGCAGTATGGGGCCGGCCTCCTACAATGAGCAGTTCTTC. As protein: CASSMGPASYNEQFF.

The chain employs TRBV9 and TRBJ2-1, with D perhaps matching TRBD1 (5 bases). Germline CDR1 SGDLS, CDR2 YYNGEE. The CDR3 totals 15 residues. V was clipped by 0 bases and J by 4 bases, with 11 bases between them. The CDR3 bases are TGTGCCAGCAGCGTAGATGGGGCTAAGTACAATGAGCAGTTCTTC. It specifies CASSVDGAKYNEQFF.

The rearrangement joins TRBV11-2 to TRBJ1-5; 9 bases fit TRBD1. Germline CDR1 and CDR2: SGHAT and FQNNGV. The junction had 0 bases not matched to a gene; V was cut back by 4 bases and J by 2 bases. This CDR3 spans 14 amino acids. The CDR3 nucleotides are TGTGCCAGCAGCTGGGACAGGGGCAATCAGCCCCAGCATTTT. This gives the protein CASSWDRGNQPQHF.

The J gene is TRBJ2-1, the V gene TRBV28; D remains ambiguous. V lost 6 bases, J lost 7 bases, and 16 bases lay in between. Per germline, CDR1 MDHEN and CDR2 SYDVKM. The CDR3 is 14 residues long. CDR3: CASSTPRTKNEQFF. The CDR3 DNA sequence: TGTGCCAGCAGCACCCCCAGGACGAAGAATGAGCAGTTCTTC.

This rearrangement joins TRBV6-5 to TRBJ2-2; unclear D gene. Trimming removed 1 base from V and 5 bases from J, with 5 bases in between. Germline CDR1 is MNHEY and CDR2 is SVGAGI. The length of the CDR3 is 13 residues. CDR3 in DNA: TGTGCCAGCAGTTACTTTTATACCGGGGAGCTGTTTTTT. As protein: CASSYFYTGELFF.

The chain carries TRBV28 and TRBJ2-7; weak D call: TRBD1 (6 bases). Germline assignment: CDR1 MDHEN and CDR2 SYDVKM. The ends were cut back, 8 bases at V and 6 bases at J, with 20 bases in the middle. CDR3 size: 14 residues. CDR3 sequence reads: CASASGVYLVEQYF. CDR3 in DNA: TGTGCCAGCGCCTCAGGGGTTTACCTCGTCGAGCAGTACTTC. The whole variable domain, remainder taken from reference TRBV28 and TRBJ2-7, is DVKVTQSSRYLVKRTGEKVFLECVQDMDHENMFWYRQDPGLGLRLIYFSYDVKMKEKGDIPEGYSVSREKKERFSLILESASTNQTSMYLCASASGVYLVEQYFGPGTRLTVT.

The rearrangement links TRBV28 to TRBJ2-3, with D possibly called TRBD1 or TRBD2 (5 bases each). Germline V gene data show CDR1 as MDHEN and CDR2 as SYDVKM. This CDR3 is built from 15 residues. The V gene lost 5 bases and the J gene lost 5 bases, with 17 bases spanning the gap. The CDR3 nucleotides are TGTGCCAGCAGTCGAAACCCCGGGGCGGGAGATACGCAGTATTTT. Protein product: CASSRNPGAGDTQYF. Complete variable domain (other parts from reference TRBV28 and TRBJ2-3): DVKVTQSSRYLVKRTGEKVFLECVQDMDHENMFWYRQDPGLGLRLIYFSYDVKMKEKGDIPEGYSVSREKKERFSLILESASTNQTSMYLCASSRNPGAGDTQYFGPGTRLTVL.

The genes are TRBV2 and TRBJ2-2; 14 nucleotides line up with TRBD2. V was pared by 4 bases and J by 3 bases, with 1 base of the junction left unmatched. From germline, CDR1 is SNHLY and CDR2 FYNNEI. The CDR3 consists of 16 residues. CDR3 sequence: CASSAGLAGDTGELFF. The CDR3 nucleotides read TGTGCCAGCAGTGCGGGACTAGCGGGAGACACCGGGGAGCTGTTTTTT. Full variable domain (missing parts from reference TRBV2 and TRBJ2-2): EPEVTQTPSHQVTQMGQEVILRCVPISNHLYFYWYRQILGQKVEFLVSFYNNEISEKSEIFDDQFSVERPDGSNFTLKIRSTKLEDSAMYFCASSAGLAGDTGELFFGEGSRLTVL.

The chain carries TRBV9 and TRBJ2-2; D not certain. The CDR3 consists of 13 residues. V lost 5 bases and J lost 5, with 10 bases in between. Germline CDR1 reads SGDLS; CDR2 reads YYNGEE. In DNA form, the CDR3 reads TGTGCCAGCAGAACCCTTGGGACCGGGGAGCTGTTTTTT. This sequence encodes CASRTLGTGELFF.